This passage covers 30 T cell receptor beta chains from one sample sequenced in a study of T cell changes during pregnancy in multiple sclerosis. Assay used: immunoSEQ multiplex PCR; TCRdb lists only in-frame clones, some missing. The repertoire consists of roughly 40,000 clones, with 91% occurring once and the leading ten covering approximately 0.73%. The specimen comprised CD4+ T cells from peripheral blood mononuclear cells, sampled before pregnancy. All receptors come from a female donor with multiple sclerosis, enrolled in a pregnancy study.

The count of this clone is one. The CDR3 is CASRTGQGGQETQYF. The CDR3 DNA follows: TGCGCCAGCAGGACGGGACAGGGGGGACAAGAGACCCAGTACTTC. This chain uses TRBV4-1 with TRBJ2-5; 11 bases agree with TRBD1. This CDR3 has 15 amino acids. The germline gives CDR1 MGHRA, CDR2 YSYEKL. V trimming: 6 bases; J trimming: 2 bases; junction bases outside the gene matches: 5.

The rearrangement joins TRBV27 to TRBJ1-5, with 11 bases aligning to TRBD1. CDR1 is MNHEY and CDR2 is SMNVEV in the germline V gene (reference sequence). The V and J ends lost 2 bases and 1 base, in that order; junction bases with no gene match: 13. The CDR3 runs 20 residues. This CDR3 reads CASSLRGTGGLGLSNQPQHF. CDR3 sequence (DNA): TGTGCCAGCAGTTTAAGGGGGACAGGGGGATTGGGTTTGAGCAATCAGCCCCAGCATTTT.

V gene TRBV7-3 combines with J gene TRBJ2-7, with D tentatively TRBD1 (6 bases). The CDR3 is 14 amino acids. The germline CDR1 and CDR2 sequences are SGHTA and FQGTGA. The V gene lost 2 bases and the J gene lost 2 bases, with 10 bases spanning the gap. CDR3 sequence: CASSLAGAAYEQYF. DNA of the CDR3: TGTGCCAGCAGCTTAGCAGGGGCTGCCTACGAGCAGTACTTC.

The chain combines TRBV19 with TRBJ1-3, with D perhaps matching TRBD1 (5 bases). The CDR3 is 15 amino acids. V gave up 6 bases and J gave up 1 base, with 13 bases separating them. The germline V gene encodes CDR1 LNHDA and CDR2 SQIVND (reference sequence). The CDR3 region has the DNA TGTGCCAGTAGGAACCAACGGGGGTCTGGAAACACCATATATTTT. The encoded protein is CASRNQRGSGNTIYF.

V and J are TRBV9 and TRBJ1-4; 11 bases map to TRBD1. V lost 0 bases to trimming and J lost 2 bases; unmatched junction nucleotides: 6. Looked up from germline, CDR1 is SGDLS and CDR2 is YYNGEE. The CDR3 extends over 18 amino acids. CDR3 residues: CASSVGSGTGGTNEKLFF. As DNA, the CDR3 is TGTGCCAGCAGCGTAGGATCCGGGACAGGGGGGACTAATGAAAAACTGTTTTTT.

The genes are TRBV4-1 and TRBJ2-1, with TRBD2 matching 8 bases. J was trimmed by 7 bases and V by 2 bases; bases with no gene match: 4. The CDR3 runs to 14 residues. Germline assignment: CDR1 MGHRA and CDR2 YSYEKL. The DNA of the CDR3 is TGCGCCAGCAGCCAATTCCGGGGGGGGAATGAGCAGTTCTTC. The encoded protein is CASSQFRGGNEQFF.

V gene TRBV11-2 combines with J gene TRBJ1-2; 8 bases are a match to TRBD1. The CDR3 loop spans 15 amino acids. Per the germline V gene, CDR1 is SGHAT and CDR2 is FQNNGV. Trimming cost V 5 bases and J 4 bases; bases outside gene matches: 9. CDR3 bases: TGTGCCAGCAGCCTAGCCACAGGGGGTGGCTATGGCTACACCTTC. As protein: CASSLATGGGYGYTF.

The J gene is TRBJ1-2, the V gene TRBV19, with D unresolved. Germline V CDR1 and CDR2: LNHDA, SQIVND (reference sequence). The CDR3 sequence is 14 residues long. V was cut by 9 bases and J by 3 bases, with 17 bases left in between. CDR3 protein: CASRAVLGDYGYTF. The CDR3 coding sequence is TGTGCCAGCCGAGCGGTCCTTGGGGACTATGGCTACACCTTC.

V and J are TRBV7-2 and TRBJ2-7, with 7 nucleotides matching TRBD2. Germline V gene lookup returns CDR1 SGHTA and CDR2 FQGNSA. The CDR3 is 14 residues long. The trim removed 5 bases at V and 2 bases at J, leaving 6 bases unmatched. CDR3 DNA: TGTGCCAGCAGCGCCTCAGCGGGGACCTACGAGCAGTACTTC. Translating gives CASSASAGTYEQYF.

The CDR3 DNA reads TGCGCCAGCGGTCCTAGCGGGGGGGCCCATGAGCAGTTCTTC. Translation: CASGPSGGAHEQFF. This chain joins TRBV5-1 and TRBJ2-1, with TRBD2 identical over 12 bases. The V gene's germline CDR1 is SGHRS and CDR2 YFSETQ. The V gene end was trimmed by 7 bases and the J gene end by 8 bases; junction bases not matched to a gene: 7. This CDR3 comprises 14 residues.

The chain employs TRBV29-1 and TRBJ2-5; the D is unclear. The V gene's germline CDR1 is SQVTM and CDR2 ANQGSEA. V was pared by 8 bases and J by 4 bases, with 11 bases between. CDR3 size: 11 residues. DNA of the CDR3: TGCAGCCCATGTATCGGAGAGACCCAGTACTTC. Translated, it gives CSPCIGETQYF.

In DNA, the CDR3 is TGTGCCAGCAGCCAAGTCGGGACTAGCGGGGGCCATGAGCAGTTCTTC. This codes for CASSQVGTSGGHEQFF. The V and J genes are TRBV14 and TRBJ2-1, with 14 bases fitting TRBD2. This CDR3 spans 16 amino acids. CDR1 is SGHDN and CDR2 is FVKESK in the germline V gene. With V trimmed by 1 base and J by 8 bases, 4 bases remained unmatched.

The V and J genes are TRBV4-2 and TRBJ2-5; a weak D match, TRBD1 (6 bases). The CDR3 totals 19 residues. V was trimmed by 0 bases and J by 5 bases, leaving 25 bases between them. The germline V gene has CDR1 LGHNA and CDR2 YNFKEQ. The CDR3 loop is CASSQDGPLTGSSRETQYF. The DNA of the CDR3 is TGTGCCAGCAGCCAAGATGGACCCCTAACAGGGAGCAGTAGGGAGACCCAGTACTTC.

The rearrangement uses TRBV9 and TRBJ2-7; D is possibly TRBD2 (5 bases). V lost 0 bases and J 2 bases, leaving 9 bases between the germline ends. In germline, CDR1 is SGDLS, CDR2 YYNGEE. This CDR3 spans 14 amino acids. The CDR3 nucleotides read TGTGCCAGCAGCGTAGGGCCCGGGGCCTACGAGCAGTACTTC. Protein sequence: CASSVGPGAYEQYF.

The chain is built from TRBV5-6 and TRBJ2-7, with TRBD1 identical over 10 bases. V was pared by 3 bases and J by 2 bases, with 5 bases of the junction left unmatched. Germline V gives CDR1 SGHDT, CDR2 YYEEEE. The CDR3 runs 15 residues. The CDR3 is CASSSGQGEPYEQYF. For the CDR3, the DNA is TGTGCCAGCAGCTCCGGACAGGGGGAACCCTACGAGCAGTACTTC.

The chain employs TRBV5-4 and TRBJ1-6, with 10 bases identical to TRBD1. The CDR3 contains 15 residues. Germline CDR1 is SGHNT and CDR2 is YYREEE (reference sequence). The V segment lost 4 bases and the J segment 10 bases; nucleotides outside the gene matches: 8. CDR3 region: CASSHRGQGKSPLHF. CDR3 in DNA: TGTGCCAGCAGCCACCGGGGACAGGGGAAATCACCCCTCCACTTT.

To note about this clone: The same CDR3 arises from other DNA sequences in this sample as well. This sequence joins TRBV2 and TRBJ1-5; D gene unclear. The germline V and J ends were trimmed by 6 bases and 5 bases, with 11 bases remaining between them. The germline CDR1 and CDR2 sequences are SNHLY and FYNNEI. The CDR3 runs 13 residues. CDR3 in DNA: TGTGCCAGCAGAACTGAACGTGATCAGCCCCAGCATTTT. This gives the protein CASRTERDQPQHF.

The chain carries TRBV27 and TRBJ2-5; D unclear. This CDR3 is 14 amino acids long. Germline CDR1 reads MNHEY; CDR2 reads SMNVEV (reference sequence). The ends were cut back, 6 bases at V and 0 bases at J, with 11 bases in the middle. The CDR3 spells CASSPTDYQETQYF. CDR3 in DNA: TGTGCCAGCAGCCCAACAGATTACCAAGAGACCCAGTACTTC.

J is TRBJ2-5 and V is TRBV4-2; D is possibly TRBD1 (6 bases). The ends were cut back, 3 bases at V and 3 bases at J, with 20 bases in the middle. Germline V gene sequence: CDR1 LGHNA, CDR2 YNFKEQ. The CDR3 is 17 amino acids. The CDR3 here is CASSHPWGRGDEETQYF. Written as DNA, the CDR3 is TGTGCCAGCAGCCATCCCTGGGGCAGGGGAGATGAAGAGACCCAGTACTTC.

This clone was recorded once. The chain joins TRBV2 to TRBJ1-1; 10 nucleotides line up with TRBD1. Trimming at V came to 5 bases and at J to 2 bases, leaving 5 bases not matched to a gene. The CDR3 is 15 amino acids. Germline-derived CDR1 and CDR2 are SNHLY and FYNNEI. The DNA of the CDR3 is TGTGCCAGCAGTTGGGACAGGGGAGGCAACACTGAAGCTTTCTTT. Translation gives CASSWDRGGNTEAFF.

This clone was seen just once. The V gene is TRBV7-2, the J gene TRBJ1-4, with unresolved D. V was cut by 2 bases and J by 2 bases, with 6 bases left in between. There are 14 residues in the CDR3. In germline, CDR1 is SGHTA, CDR2 FQGNSA. The CDR3 bases are TGTGCCAGCAGCTTACGGGTTACTAATGAAAAACTGTTTTTT. Amino acid sequence: CASSLRVTNEKLFF. The entire variable domain, with the rest obtained from reference TRBV7-2 and TRBJ1-4, is as follows: GAGVSQSPSNKVTEKGKDVELRCDPISGHTALYWYRQSLGQGLEFLIYFQGNSAPDKSGLPSDRFSAERTGGSVSTLTIQRTQQEDSAVYLCASSLRVTNEKLFFGSGTQLSVL.

The genes are TRBV7-3 and TRBJ2-1, with 10 nucleotides matching TRBD2. This CDR3 spans 17 amino acids. Germline V gene sequence: CDR1 SGHTA, CDR2 FQGTGA. Trimming at V came to 3 bases and at J to 4 bases, leaving 9 bases not matched to a gene. The CDR3 reads CASSLVSAGGPYNEQFF. The DNA of the CDR3 is TGTGCCAGCAGCTTGGTTTCAGCGGGGGGGCCATACAATGAGCAGTTCTTC.

This sequence joins TRBV13 and TRBJ1-4; tentatively, D is TRBD1 (6 bases). From germline, CDR1 is PRHDT and CDR2 FYEKMQ (reference sequence). V was shortened by 3 bases and J by 3 bases, with 11 bases between the two germline ends. This CDR3 contains 15 residues. CDR3 nucleotide sequence: TGTGCCAGCAGCTTGCGGACAGCATCTAATGAAAAACTGTTTTTT. It specifies CASSLRTASNEKLFF.

The V and J genes are TRBV9 and TRBJ2-5, with 11 bases identical to TRBD2. The CDR3 runs 17 residues. The V segment lost 4 bases and the J segment 1 base; nucleotides outside the gene matches: 9. Germline V gives CDR1 SGDLS, CDR2 YYNGEE. This CDR3 reads CASSFRPLAGGQETQYF. The CDR3 nucleotides are TGTGCCAGCAGCTTCCGACCCCTAGCGGGGGGCCAAGAGACCCAGTACTTC.

The chain has TRBV4-3 and TRBJ2-3, with D possibly matching TRBD2 (7 bases). V dropped 0 bases and J dropped 7 bases, with 14 bases sitting between them. This CDR3 is 15 amino acids long. Germline V gives CDR1 LGHNA, CDR2 YSLEER. The CDR3, as DNA: TGCGCCAGCAGCCAAGATGGGGGGGCGGGTAATACGCAGTATTTT. It codes for CASSQDGGAGNTQYF.

This sequence joins TRBV7-2 and TRBJ1-2, with 7 bases matching TRBD1. The CDR3 has 18 residues. The V segment lost 1 base and the J segment 7 bases; nucleotides outside the gene matches: 18. Germline V gene data show CDR1 as SGHTA and CDR2 as FQGNSA. As DNA, the CDR3 is TGTGCCAGCAGCTTAGGATCGATCCGGGACAGCGAAATTAGTGGCTACACCTTC. It yields the protein CASSLGSIRDSEISGYTF.

The gene calls are TRBV7-2 and TRBJ1-3; D gene unclear. The CDR3 length is 16 residues. The germline gives CDR1 SGHTA, CDR2 FQGNSA. V was trimmed by 3 bases and J by 4 bases, leaving 16 bases between them. As DNA, the CDR3 is TGTGCCAGCAGCTTCCTCAACTTGGGCACCGGAAACACCATATATTTT. As protein: CASSFLNLGTGNTIYF.

V is TRBV7-2 and J is TRBJ1-3; weak D call: TRBD1 (5 bases). Trimming pared 3 bases from V and 0 bases from J, leaving 12 bases between. This CDR3 spans 16 amino acids. Germline lookup yields CDR1 SGHTA and CDR2 FQGNSA. The CDR3 region has the DNA TGTGCCAGCAGCTTTTCGGGACTGAGCTCTGGAAACACCATATATTTT. This translates into CASSFSGLSSGNTIYF.

The chain couples TRBV27 to TRBJ2-5, with 7 bases lining up with TRBD2. V trimming: 4 bases; J trimming: 5 bases; junction bases outside the gene matches: 4. The CDR3 totals 13 residues. From germline, CDR1 is MNHEY and CDR2 SMNVEV (reference sequence). Here the CDR3 DNA reads TGTGCCAGCAGTTCGGGGGGTTCGGAGACCCAGTACTTC. Protein product: CASSSGGSETQYF.

This chain joins TRBV15 and TRBJ2-2, with no clear D. From germline, CDR1 is LNHNV and CDR2 YYDKDF (reference sequence). The CDR3 is 12 amino acids. Trimming shortened V by 6 bases and J by 6 bases, and 8 bases separated the two germline ends. DNA for the CDR3: TGTGCCACCAGTCCCGTCTCCGGGGAGCTGTTTTTT. Its translation is CATSPVSGELFF. The full variable domain, rest sourced from reference TRBV15 and TRBJ2-2, is DAMVIQNPRYQVTQFGKPVTLSCSQTLNHNVMYWYQQKSSQAPKLLFHYYDKDFNNEADTPDNFQSRRPNTSFCFLDIRSPGLGDTAMYLCATSPVSGELFFGEGSRLTVL.